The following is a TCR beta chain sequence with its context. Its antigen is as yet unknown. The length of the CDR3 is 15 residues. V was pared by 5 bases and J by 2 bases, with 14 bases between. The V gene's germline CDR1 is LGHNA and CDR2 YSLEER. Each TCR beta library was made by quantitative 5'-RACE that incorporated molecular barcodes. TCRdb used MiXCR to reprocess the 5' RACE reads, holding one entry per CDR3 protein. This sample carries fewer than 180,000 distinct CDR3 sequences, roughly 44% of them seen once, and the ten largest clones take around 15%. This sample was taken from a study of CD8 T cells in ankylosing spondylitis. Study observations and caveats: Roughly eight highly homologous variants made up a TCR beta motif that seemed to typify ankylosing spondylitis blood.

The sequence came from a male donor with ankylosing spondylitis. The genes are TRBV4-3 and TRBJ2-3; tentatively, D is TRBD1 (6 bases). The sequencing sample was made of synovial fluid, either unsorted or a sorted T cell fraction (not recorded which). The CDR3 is CASSWTAVNTDTQYF. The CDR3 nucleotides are TGCGCCAGCAGCTGGACAGCGGTAAACACAGATACGCAGTATTTT.